The T cell receptor (beta chain) under discussion was sequenced for a study of cytomegalovirus exposure and HLA in healthy donors. Points on this clone: The target antigen is unknown.

Regarding the study as a whole: Many donors carried some public TCRs, although rarity characterized most TCR sequences. Association with HLA alleles at 0.05 false discovery rate was found for around 15,000 TCR beta sequences in a later analysis. According to an earlier analysis, most TCR beta V segments yielded productive rearrangements about 87% or about 30% of the time.

V lost 10 bases to trimming and J lost 8 bases; unmatched junction nucleotides: 9. CDR1 ENHRY and CDR2 SYGVKD come from the germline V gene. This CDR3 region has 13 residues. PCR was performed using 60 Vbeta and 13 Jbeta primers. In the study's own analysis: The authors later counted about 80 million unique TCR beta chains, some 9.9 million of them shared. Clones were read by immunoSEQ multiplex PCR, and TCRdb kept only the in-frame ones, dropping some. D and trimming were read from the DNA, whereas the V and J calls and clone size are those reported in that table. Of 120,000 or so clones in the sample, over 75% were seen once.

The receptor's source is a man aged 35-49 years in good health and CMV-seronegative. The sequencing sample was made of PBMCs. The genes are TRBV10-3 and TRBJ2-1, with 9 positions matching TRBD2. This chain's CDR3 is CATYSGSSDEQFF. The DNA for the CDR3 is TGTGCCACCTATAGCGGGAGTTCAGATGAGCAGTTCTTC.